This TCR beta chain came from a study of T cell responses to AZD1222 COVID-19 vaccine. Study details: Whether given at about 4 or about 12 weeks, second doses were pooled. General study points: A reported finding is that nearly half of spike-specific TCRs target unmutated variant regions.

The CDR3 is made up of 16 amino acids. Between the trimmed V and J ends, which lost 6 bases and 0 bases, there was a span of 15 bases. Germline CDR1 reads SNHLY; CDR2 reads FYNNEI. Details on this clone: What it binds is not known.

Data came from immunoSEQ multiplex PCR; TCRdb stores just in-frame clones and leaves some out. Here the sample spans 90,000 to 150,000 clones, over 75% being singletons. The V gene is TRBV2, the J gene TRBJ1-5; tentative D call: TRBD1 (5 bases). The sequence came from an adult in good health. This specimen was peripheral blood, taken on day 0 of AZD1222 vaccination. Here the CDR3 reads CASRGLQPVSNQPQHF. DNA for the CDR3: TGTGCCAGCAGGGGACTTCAGCCGGTTAGCAATCAGCCCCAGCATTTT.